The rows below give T cell receptor beta chains drawn from one sample of a study of blood T cell repertoires in COVID-19. The data were produced by immunoSEQ multiplex PCR, yet TCRdb's version contains in-frame clones alone and is incomplete. The sample consists of hundreds of thousands of clones, around nine tenths of them appearing once. Sequencing was done on a sample of peripheral blood. These receptors were taken from a woman aged 25-40 years with COVID-19, enrolled during active disease. Each CDR3 is given with its conserved first and last residue. Fields, in order: J gene, clone size, D gene, V gene, CDR3 protein, CDR3 DNA. A D gene is named only where the DNA matches it firmly. The size of a clone is reported for some rows only, either as once, few or many, or as a class for expanded clones.

J gene: TRBJ2-7
clone size: -
D gene: TRBD2
V gene: TRBV5-1
CDR3 protein: CASSLAFTSGSYEQYF
CDR3 DNA: TGCGCCAGCAGCTTGGCCTTTACTAGCGGGAGCTACGAGCAGTACTTC

J gene: TRBJ2-3
clone size: -
D gene: TRBD1
V gene: TRBV5-1
CDR3 protein: CASNGQGNTDTQYF
CDR3 DNA: TGCGCCAGCAATGGACAGGGGAACACAGATACGCAGTATTTT

J gene: TRBJ2-7
clone size: -
D gene: TRBD1
V gene: TRBV28
CDR3 protein: CASSLGTGSSYEQYF
CDR3 DNA: TGTGCCAGCAGTTTAGGGACAGGGTCATCCTACGAGCAGTACTTC

J gene: TRBJ2-1
clone size: -
D gene: -
V gene: TRBV4-1
CDR3 protein: CASSQVGGVHNEQFF
CDR3 DNA: TGCGCCAGCAGCCAAGTCGGAGGGGTCCACAATGAGCAGTTCTTC

J gene: TRBJ2-1
clone size: -
D gene: -
V gene: TRBV5-5
CDR3 protein: CASSSNLYNEQFF
CDR3 DNA: TGTGCCAGCAGCTCTAACCTGTACAATGAGCAGTTCTTC

J gene: TRBJ2-7
clone size: few
D gene: -
V gene: TRBV6-2/TRBV6-3
CDR3 protein: CASSPQKGRAYEQYF
CDR3 DNA: TGTGCCAGCAGTCCACAAAAAGGCAGGGCCTACGAGCAGTACTTC

J gene: TRBJ1-2
clone size: -
D gene: TRBD1
V gene: TRBV28
CDR3 protein: CASSAGTGGNYGYTF
CDR3 DNA: TGTGCCAGCAGTGCCGGGACAGGGGGGAACTATGGCTACACCTTC

J gene: TRBJ1-2
clone size: few
D gene: TRBD1
V gene: TRBV15
CDR3 protein: CATSREGQARGGYTF
CDR3 DNA: TGTGCCACCAGCAGAGAAGGACAGGCTCGGGGTGGCTACACCTTC

J gene: TRBJ2-7
clone size: -
D gene: -
V gene: TRBV2
CDR3 protein: CASIFGTSGYEQYF
CDR3 DNA: TGTGCCAGCATCTTTGGGACAAGCGGCTACGAGCAGTACTTC

J gene: TRBJ2-7
clone size: once
D gene: TRBD2
V gene: TRBV7-9
CDR3 protein: CASSSRELYEQYF
CDR3 DNA: TGTGCCAGCAGTTCGCGGGAGCTATACGAGCAGTACTTC